The 5 T cell receptor beta chains below all came from one sample that was sequenced in a study of cytomegalovirus exposure and HLA in healthy donors. PCR primers comprised 60 Vbeta and 13 Jbeta primers. Measured with immunoSEQ multiplex PCR; TCRdb has only the in-frame clones, and not every one. This sample carries some 75,000 clones, roughly 79% of them seen once, and the ten largest clones take 5% to 7%. Sequencing was performed on PBMCs. The receptor set was obtained from a man between 18 and 35 years old in good health and CMV-seropositive.

The chain employs TRBV19 and TRBJ2-7; perhaps TRBD2 as D (6 bases). Germline values: CDR1 LNHDA, CDR2 SQIVND (reference sequence). CDR3 size: 15 residues. V was cut by 4 bases and J by 2 bases, with 15 bases left in between. CDR3 loop: CASSTQRARTYEQYF. DNA for the CDR3: TGTGCCAGTAGTACCCAGCGGGCAAGGACCTACGAGCAGTACTTC.

The chain links TRBV7-8 to TRBJ2-2; 8 bases are shared with TRBD2. V dropped 6 bases and J dropped 1; count of bases not matched to a gene: 10. Looked up from germline, CDR1 is SGHVS and CDR2 is FQNEAQ. The CDR3 is 17 amino acids. The CDR3 sequence: CASRPLQAGENTGELFF. Written as DNA, the CDR3 is TGTGCCAGCAGGCCCCTTCAAGCGGGAGAGAACACCGGGGAGCTGTTTTTT.

The chain carries TRBV5-1 and TRBJ2-4; 7 bases are a match to TRBD2. Trimming took 4 bases from V and 5 from J; bases not matched to a gene: 9. Per the germline V gene, CDR1 is SGHRS and CDR2 is YFSETQ. CDR3 length: 15 amino acids. The CDR3 is CASSRDYQYENIQYF. The CDR3 bases are TGCGCCAGCAGCCGGGACTATCAATACGAAAACATTCAGTACTTC.

V and J are TRBV20-1 and TRBJ2-7; D uncertain. The germline gives CDR1 DFQATT, CDR2 SNEGSKA (reference sequence). Trimming took 1 base from V and 4 from J, leaving 5 bases between them. This CDR3 contains 11 residues. CDR3 loop: CSARVEYEQYF. The CDR3 nucleotides are TGCAGTGCTAGAGTGGAGTACGAGCAGTACTTC.

The chain has TRBV5-4 and TRBJ2-2, with TRBD2 identical over 7 bases. Germline-derived CDR1 and CDR2 are SGHNT and YYREEE (reference sequence). This CDR3 region has 15 residues. Germline trimming cut 4 bases from V and 5 bases from J; bases unmatched to any gene: 8. For the CDR3, the DNA is TGTGCCAGCAGCCGGGGGGAGGGAGAGACCGGGGAGCTGTTTTTT. As protein: CASSRGEGETGELFF.